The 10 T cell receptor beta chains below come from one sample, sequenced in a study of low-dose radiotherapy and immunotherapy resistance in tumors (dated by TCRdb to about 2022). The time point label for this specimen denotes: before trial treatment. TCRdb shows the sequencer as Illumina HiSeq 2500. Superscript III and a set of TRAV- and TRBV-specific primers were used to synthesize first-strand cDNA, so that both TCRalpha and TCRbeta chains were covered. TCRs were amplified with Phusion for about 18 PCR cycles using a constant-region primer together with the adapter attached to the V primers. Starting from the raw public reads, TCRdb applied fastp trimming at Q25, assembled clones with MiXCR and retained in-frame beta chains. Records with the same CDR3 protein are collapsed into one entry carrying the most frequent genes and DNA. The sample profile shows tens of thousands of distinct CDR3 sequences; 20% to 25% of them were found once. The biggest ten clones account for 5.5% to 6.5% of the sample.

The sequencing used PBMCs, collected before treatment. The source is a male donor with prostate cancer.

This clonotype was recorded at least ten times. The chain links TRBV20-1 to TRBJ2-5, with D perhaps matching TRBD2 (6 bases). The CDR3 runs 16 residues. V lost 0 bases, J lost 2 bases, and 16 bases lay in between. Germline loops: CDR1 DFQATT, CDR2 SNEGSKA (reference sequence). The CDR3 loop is CSARDRGAGYQETQYF. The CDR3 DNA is TGCAGTGCTAGAGATCGGGGAGCGGGCTATCAAGAGACCCAGTACTTC.

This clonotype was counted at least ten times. CDR3: CASSSSGTEQYF. The CDR3 bases are TGTGCCAGCAGTTCCTCAGGGACCGAGCAGTACTTC. The chain combines TRBV28 with TRBJ2-7; D is perhaps TRBD1 or TRBD2 (5 bases each). Trimming cost V 4 bases and J 6 bases, with 10 bases left between them. The CDR3 is made up of 12 amino acids. Germline assignment: CDR1 MDHEN and CDR2 SYDVKM.

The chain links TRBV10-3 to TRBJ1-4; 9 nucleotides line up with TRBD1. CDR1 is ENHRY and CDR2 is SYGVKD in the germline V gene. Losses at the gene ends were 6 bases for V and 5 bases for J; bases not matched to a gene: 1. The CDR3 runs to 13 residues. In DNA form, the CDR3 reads TGTGCCATCAGCGGACAGGGGAATGAAAAACTGTTTTTT. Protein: CAISGQGNEKLFF.

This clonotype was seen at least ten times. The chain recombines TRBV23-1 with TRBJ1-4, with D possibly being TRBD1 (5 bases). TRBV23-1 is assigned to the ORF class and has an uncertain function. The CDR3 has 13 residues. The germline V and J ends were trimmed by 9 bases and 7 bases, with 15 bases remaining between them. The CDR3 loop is CASPQRGREKLFF. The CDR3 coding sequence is TGCGCCAGTCCCCAGAGGGGCCGTGAAAAACTGTTTTTT.

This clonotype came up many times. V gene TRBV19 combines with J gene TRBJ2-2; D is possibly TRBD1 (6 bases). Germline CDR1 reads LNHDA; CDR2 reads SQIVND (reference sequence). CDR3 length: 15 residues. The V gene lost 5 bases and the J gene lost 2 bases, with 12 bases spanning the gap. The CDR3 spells CASSYTGSNTGELFF. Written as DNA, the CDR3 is TGTGCCAGTAGTTATACAGGGTCCAACACCGGGGAGCTGTTTTTT.

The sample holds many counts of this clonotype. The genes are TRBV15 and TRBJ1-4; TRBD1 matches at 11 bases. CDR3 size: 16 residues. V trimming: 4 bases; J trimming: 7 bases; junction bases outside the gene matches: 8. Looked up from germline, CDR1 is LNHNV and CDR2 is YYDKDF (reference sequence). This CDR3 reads CATSKEDRGLVEKLFF. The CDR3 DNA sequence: TGTGCCACCAGCAAGGAGGACAGGGGGCTGGTTGAAAAACTGTTTTTT.

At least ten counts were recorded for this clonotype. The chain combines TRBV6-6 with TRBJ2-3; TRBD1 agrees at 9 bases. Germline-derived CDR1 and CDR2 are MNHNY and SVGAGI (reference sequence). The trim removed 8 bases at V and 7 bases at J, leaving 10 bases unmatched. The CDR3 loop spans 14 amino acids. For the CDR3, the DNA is TGTGCCAGCCAAATCGGACAGGGGAAATATACGCAGTATTTT. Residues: CASQIGQGKYTQYF.

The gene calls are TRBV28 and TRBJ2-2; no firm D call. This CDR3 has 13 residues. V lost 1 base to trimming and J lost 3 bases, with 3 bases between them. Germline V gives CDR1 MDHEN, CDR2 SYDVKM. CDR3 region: CASSLSDTGELFF. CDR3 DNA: TGTGCCAGCAGTTTATCTGACACCGGGGAGCTGTTTTTT.

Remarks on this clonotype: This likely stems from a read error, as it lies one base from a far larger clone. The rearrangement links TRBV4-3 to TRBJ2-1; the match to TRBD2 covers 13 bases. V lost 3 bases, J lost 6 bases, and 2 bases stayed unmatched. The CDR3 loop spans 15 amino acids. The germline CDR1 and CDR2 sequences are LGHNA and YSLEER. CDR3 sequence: CASSHTSGRANEQFF. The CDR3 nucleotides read TGCGCCAGCAGCCACACTAGCGGGAGGGCCAATGAGCAGTTCTTC.

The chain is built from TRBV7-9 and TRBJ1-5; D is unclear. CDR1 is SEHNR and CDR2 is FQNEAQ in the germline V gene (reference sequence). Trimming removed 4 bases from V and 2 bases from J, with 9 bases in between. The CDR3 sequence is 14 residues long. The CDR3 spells CASSSVLGNQPQHF. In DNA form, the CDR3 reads TGTGCCAGCAGCTCCGTCTTGGGCAATCAGCCCCAGCATTTT.